Listed below are T cell receptor beta chains from one sample, sequenced in a study of neurological immune-mediated disorders. TCRdb re-derived calls from the 5' RACE reads in MiXCR, one entry per CDR3 protein. Of tens of thousands of distinct CDR3 sequences listed, around 24% are singletons. Sequenced sample: PBMCs. The receptors originated from a man between 60 and 75 years old with HTLV-1-associated myelopathy (HAM/TSP). CDR3s include the opening cysteine and the closing phenylalanine or tryptophan. A D gene is named only where the DNA matches it firmly. Clone size is stated in some rows and not others, as once, few, many or a class when expanded.

clone size	V gene	J gene	D gene	CDR3 protein	CDR3 DNA
many	TRBV20-1	TRBJ2-1	.	CSARSLTGQSSYNEQFF	TGCAGTGCTAGGTCACTGACCGGACAGAGCTCCTACAATGAGCAGTTCTTC
many	TRBV5-5	TRBJ2-7	TRBD2	CASSQVLGTRIMDEQYF	TGTGCCAGCAGCCAGGTTCTGGGGACTAGGATCATGGACGAGCAGTACTTC
many	TRBV12-3/TRBV12-4	TRBJ1-3	.	CASSDRSSGNTIYF	TGTGCCAGCAGCGACAGGAGCTCTGGAAACACCATATATTTT
few	TRBV3-1	TRBJ2-1	.	CASSHPLGRGYNEQFF	TGTGCCAGCAGCCACCCGTTGGGGCGGGGCTACAATGAGCAGTTCTTC
many	TRBV20-1	TRBJ2-3	.	CSARDFSHTSTDTQYF	TGCAGTGCTAGAGATTTTTCCCACACTAGCACAGATACGCAGTATTTT
many	TRBV18	TRBJ2-7	.	CASSPSTREQYF	TGTGCCAGCTCACCCTCCACTAGAGAGCAGTACTTC
many	TRBV20-1	TRBJ1-5	TRBD1	CSANTGANQPQHF	TGCAGTGCTAACACAGGGGCTAATCAGCCCCAGCATTTT
many	TRBV2	TRBJ1-1	.	CASSVDRRSFTFF	TGTGCCAGCAGTGTAGATCGACGGTCCTTTACATTCTTT
many	TRBV7-8	TRBJ1-1	.	CASSLWVNTEAFF	TGTGCCAGCAGCTTATGGGTCAACACTGAAGCTTTCTTT
once	TRBV5-1	TRBJ2-5	.	CASSLTGREEETQYF	TGCGCCAGCAGCTTGACCGGGAGAGAAGAAGAGACCCAGTACTTC
few	TRBV20-1	TRBJ2-7	.	CSATRATGSSGEQYF	TGCAGTGCTACTAGGGCTACAGGGAGTAGTGGCGAGCAGTACTTC
.	TRBV20-1	TRBJ2-1	TRBD2	CSASSSGDANEQFF	TGCAGTGCTAGTTCTAGCGGGGATGCCAATGAGCAGTTCTTC
.	TRBV28	TRBJ2-1	TRBD2	CASLLGGSRDEQFF	TGTGCCAGCTTGTTGGGCGGGAGTAGAGATGAGCAGTTCTTC
many	TRBV5-1	TRBJ2-2	TRBD1	CATAGQGINTGELFF	TGCGCCACCGCGGGACAGGGGATTAACACCGGGGAGCTGTTTTTT
once	TRBV20-1	TRBJ2-5	.	CSAPSGPEAQYF	TGCAGTGCACCATCAGGGCCCGAGGCCCAGTACTTC
many	TRBV20-1	TRBJ2-3	TRBD2	CSARRLAGDADTQYF	TGCAGTGCTAGACGACTAGCGGGAGACGCAGATACGCAGTATTTT
many	TRBV20-1	TRBJ2-3	TRBD2	CSAPTTLADQSTDTQYF	TGCAGTGCTCCCACGACCCTAGCGGATCAAAGCACAGATACGCAGTATTTT
many	TRBV28	TRBJ2-7	.	CASSSRQPNYEQYF	TGTGCCAGCAGTTCCCGACAGCCAAACTACGAGCAGTACTTC
.	TRBV7-9	TRBJ1-6	.	CASSLEGVATPLHF	TGTGCCAGCAGCTTAGAAGGGGTAGCGACACCCCTCCACTTT
many	TRBV5-5	TRBJ2-7	TRBD1	CASSWTGMIYEQYF	TGTGCCAGCAGCTGGACAGGTATGATCTACGAGCAGTACTTC
medium-sized	TRBV5-1	TRBJ2-1	.	CASSQGLETNEQFF	TGCGCCAGCAGCCAGGGGTTGGAGACCAATGAGCAGTTCTTC
many	TRBV5-1	TRBJ1-6	.	CASSLEVGGSTLHF	TGCGCCAGCAGCTTGGAAGTCGGAGGATCGACCCTCCACTTT
many	TRBV5-8	TRBJ2-7	.	CASSYRGLEKEQYF	TGTGCCAGCAGCTATCGTGGGTTAGAGAAGGAGCAGTACTTC
.	TRBV19	TRBJ2-2	TRBD1	CASSTGQGIAGELFF	TGTGCCAGTAGTACCGGACAGGGGATTGCCGGGGAGCTGTTTTTT
few	TRBV5-1	TRBJ2-1	.	CASSLQDNEQFF	TGCGCCAGCAGCTTACAGGACAATGAGCAGTTCTTC
many	TRBV20-1	TRBJ2-1	TRBD2	CSAERTSGINEQFF	TGCAGTGCTGAGAGGACTAGCGGGATCAATGAGCAGTTCTTC
.	TRBV25-1	TRBJ2-2	.	CASARTDLDTGELFF	TGTGCCAGCGCCCGGACGGATTTAGACACCGGGGAGCTGTTTTTT
medium-sized	TRBV4-1	TRBJ2-7	.	CASSRISGDEQYF	TGCGCCAGCAGCCGGATCTCAGGGGACGAGCAGTACTTC
many	TRBV9	TRBJ2-3	.	CASGGLEGTDTQYF	TGTGCCAGCGGAGGACTGGAGGGCACAGATACGCAGTATTTT
many	TRBV5-8	TRBJ2-1	TRBD2	CASLGLAGTNEQFF	TGTGCCAGCCTTGGACTAGCGGGGACCAATGAGCAGTTCTTC
many	TRBV5-1	TRBJ1-6	TRBD1	CASSASDRGDSPLHF	TGCGCCAGCAGCGCCTCTGACAGGGGGGATTCACCCCTCCACTTT
many	TRBV18	TRBJ1-5	.	CASSLRQVDQPQHF	TGTGCCAGCTCACTGCGACAGGTTGATCAGCCCCAGCATTTT
many	TRBV4-1	TRBJ1-1	.	CASRSTGRMNTEAFF	TGCGCCAGCAGATCAACGGGGCGCATGAACACTGAAGCTTTCTTT
many	TRBV20-1	TRBJ2-7	TRBD1	CSAGTGGYEQYF	TGCAGTGCTGGGACAGGGGGCTACGAGCAGTACTTC
few	TRBV28	TRBJ2-7	TRBD2	CASSSGLAGGSYEQYF	TGTGCCAGCAGTTCCGGACTAGCGGGAGGGTCCTACGAGCAGTACTTC
many	TRBV11-2	TRBJ2-7	TRBD2	CASSSLAGGPYEQYF	TGTGCCAGCAGCTCACTAGCGGGAGGGCCCTACGAGCAGTACTTC
many	TRBV5-1	TRBJ2-5	.	CATSDGSQETQYF	TGCGCCACCTCGGACGGTTCCCAAGAGACCCAGTACTTC
many	TRBV15	TRBJ2-3	.	CATSRKVGDTQYF	TGTGCCACCAGCAGAAAGGTGGGGGATACGCAGTATTTT
many	TRBV7-8	TRBJ1-5	.	CASSSDSTPWLQHF	TGTGCCAGCAGCTCTGATTCTACTCCTTGGCTCCAGCATTTT
.	TRBV5-1	TRBJ2-1	TRBD2	CASSLGGSGGPYNEQFF	TGCGCCAGCAGCTTGGGCGGTAGCGGGGGTCCCTACAATGAGCAGTTCTTC
many	TRBV7-8	TRBJ2-1	.	CASSSRRDGTGGEQFF	TGTGCCAGCAGCTCGCGGCGGGACGGAACAGGCGGTGAGCAGTTCTTC